This entry is about one T cell receptor beta chain. Its cognate antigen is unknown. This sample is drawn from a study of OX40 agonist ivuxolimab in advanced cancers. The table came from immunoSEQ multiplex PCR; TCRdb's copy has only in-frame clones and leaves some out. The sample lists over 70,000 clones, around 88% occurring once. Study-level points and caveats: Low normalized T-cell clonal expansion was also seen in some nonresponders. Partial responders receiving 0.1-3.0 mg/kg showed among the lowest clonal expansion.

The investigators sampled blood at baseline, at cycle 4 day 1, and at cycle 7 day 1. V dropped 4 bases and J dropped 1; count of bases not matched to a gene: 1. CDR3 size: 14 residues. Germline CDR1 is MNHEY and CDR2 is SMNVEV (reference sequence). The rearrangement joins TRBV27 to TRBJ1-2; 9 bases match TRBD1. The TCR sequence derives from an adult with an advanced solid tumor such as melanoma, head and neck, liver or kidney cancer. This specimen was CD4+ or CD8+ T cells sorted from blood, taken in a trial of the OX40 agonist ivuxolimab. CDR3 sequence: CASSSGQGNYGYTF. As DNA, the CDR3 is TGTGCCAGCAGTTCGGGACAGGGTAACTATGGCTACACCTTC.